A single sample is the source of the 18 T cell receptor beta chains below, sequenced in a study of quantifying T cell responses using KT2 cells. Study information: RNA was reverse transcribed with TCR alpha and beta constant-region primers.

A single-stranded UMI oligo with SP2 sequence was ligated to cDNA 3' ends. First-round PCR used about 4 cycles and beta primers RC1.1 and RC1.2 covering TRBC1 and TRBC2. TCRdb analysed the UMI-ligation and nested PCR reads with MiXCR anew, one entry per CDR3 protein. This sample has fewer than 40,000 distinct CDR3 sequences, with 7.3% found just once. The sequenced sample was PBMCs spiked with cells of the T cell clone KT2. The source is a human donor.

This clonotype has just one count. This chain links TRBV5-5 with TRBJ2-7; D may be TRBD2 (6 bases). The CDR3 runs 14 residues. CDR1 and CDR2 (germline): SGHKS, YYEKEE (reference sequence). V was shortened by 2 bases and J by 5 bases, with 14 bases between the two germline ends. CDR3 sequence: CASSFRTTGDEQYF. The CDR3 DNA is TGTGCCAGCAGCTTCCGGACAACGGGGGACGAGCAGTACTTC.

This clonotype came up many times. The chain links TRBV9 to TRBJ1-2, with D maybe TRBD1 (6 bases). The CDR3 is 13 amino acids. V was cut by 0 bases and J by 7 bases, with 10 bases left in between. The V gene's germline CDR1 is SGDLS and CDR2 YYNGEE. This chain's CDR3 is CASSVDPGVGYTF. Here the CDR3 DNA reads TGTGCCAGCAGCGTAGACCCAGGGGTTGGCTACACCTTC.

In DNA, the CDR3 is TGCGCCAGCAGCTTGGCCGGGTCGGGACAGGGTGAGCAGTTCTTC. This gives the protein CASSLAGSGQGEQFF. The chain uses TRBV5-1 and TRBJ2-1, with 9 bases lining up with TRBD1. This CDR3 region has 15 residues. The germline V gene encodes CDR1 SGHRS and CDR2 YFSETQ. Losses at the gene ends were 0 bases for V and 9 bases for J; bases not matched to a gene: 7.

The V call is TRBV15, the J call TRBJ2-1; 7 bases are a match to TRBD2. Trimming took 1 base from V and 8 from J; bases not matched to a gene: 8. Germline V gene lookup returns CDR1 LNHNV and CDR2 YYDKDF (reference sequence). The CDR3 covers 15 residues. The chain's CDR3 is CATSRVLAITDEQFF. The DNA of the CDR3 is TGTGCCACCAGCAGAGTACTAGCGATAACCGATGAGCAGTTCTTC.

This clonotype was observed at least ten times. J is TRBJ2-1 and V is TRBV11-3, with D perhaps TRBD2 (7 bases). V shed 5 bases and J shed 7 bases, with 24 bases lying between them. Germline values: CDR1 SGHNT, CDR2 YENEEA. This CDR3 has 17 residues. The CDR3 spells CASSTSKSGAGVNEQFF. In nucleotides, the CDR3 is TGTGCCAGCAGCACTAGCAAGAGCGGGGCAGGGGTGAATGAGCAGTTCTTC.

V and J are TRBV18 and TRBJ1-1, with D possibly matching TRBD1 (6 bases). The germline V gene has CDR1 KGHSH and CDR2 LQKENI. Trimming stripped 2 bases from V and 3 bases from J, with 10 bases between. This CDR3 has 14 residues. In DNA, the CDR3 is TGTGCCAGCTCACCATTGGAGGGGGACACTGAAGCTTTCTTT. This codes for CASSPLEGDTEAFF.

Many counts were recorded for this clonotype. V and J are TRBV11-2 and TRBJ1-4; D is undetermined. The CDR3 runs 15 residues. The V gene's germline CDR1 is SGHAT and CDR2 FQNNGV. The V end lost 3 bases, the J end lost 5 bases, and 13 bases lay between the germline ends. This chain's CDR3 is CASSLVNSDNEKLFF. In DNA, the CDR3 is TGTGCCAGCAGCTTGGTCAACAGCGACAATGAAAAACTGTTTTTT.

On this clonotype: This may be a read error: a much more frequent sequence differs by one nucleotide. The chain combines TRBV20-1 with TRBJ2-3, with D perhaps being TRBD1 or TRBD2 (5 bases each). Germline V gene data show CDR1 as DFQATT and CDR2 as SNEGSKA (reference sequence). CDR3 length: 15 amino acids. The CDR3 region has the DNA TGCAGTGCTAGGGAATACCAGAAGACTCGAGGGACGCGGTATTTT. It codes for CSAREYQKTRGTRYF.

Many counts were recorded for this clonotype. The V and J genes are TRBV7-9 and TRBJ2-1, with 7 bases matching TRBD1. The V gene end was trimmed by 7 bases and the J gene end by 2 bases; junction bases not matched to a gene: 5. In germline, CDR1 is SEHNR, CDR2 FQNEAQ (reference sequence). The CDR3 runs 14 residues. CDR3 residues: CASNPTGTYNEQFF. Written as DNA, the CDR3 is TGTGCCAGCAACCCGACAGGGACCTACAATGAGCAGTTCTTC.

This clonotype was observed a handful of times. The chain carries TRBV18 and TRBJ1-4; the D gene is possibly TRBD1 (5 bases). Germline V gene lookup returns CDR1 KGHSH and CDR2 LQKENI. Trimming left V 2 bases short and J 6 bases short, with 13 bases between. This CDR3 spans 15 amino acids. CDR3 nucleotide sequence: TGTGCCAGCTCACCAGAGCTCCTGGGGGATGAAAAACTGTTTTTT. It specifies CASSPELLGDEKLFF.

Many counts were recorded for this clonotype. The chain employs TRBV7-3 and TRBJ2-1; D might be TRBD2 (6 bases). The CDR3 sequence is 15 residues long. CDR1 and CDR2 from the germline V gene are SGHTA and FQGTGA. Trimming left V 2 bases short and J 4 bases short, with 12 bases between. CDR3 nucleotides: TGTGCCAGCAGCTTAGGTGGGGGGATATACAATGAGCAGTTCTTC. The encoded protein is CASSLGGGIYNEQFF.

This clonotype rates as medium-sized. The chain carries TRBV7-6 and TRBJ2-7; 7 positions match TRBD2. J was trimmed by 3 bases and V by 1 base; bases with no gene match: 6. CDR3 length: 15 residues. The germline CDR1 and CDR2 sequences are SGHVS and FNYEAQ. In nucleotides, the CDR3 is TGTGCCAGCAGCTTAGTGGCTAGCGGTTTCTACGAGCAGTACTTC. Protein: CASSLVASGFYEQYF.

This clonotype was seen more than once but under ten times. Here the CDR3 DNA reads TGTGCCAGCAGCTCCCGAATCAGCACAGATACGCAGTATTTT. Its protein is CASSSRISTDTQYF. The chain couples TRBV9 to TRBJ2-3; no firm D call. Germline CDR1 and CDR2: SGDLS and YYNGEE. The CDR3 is 14 amino acids. Between the trimmed V and J ends, which lost 4 bases and 0 bases, there was a span of 9 bases.

This clonotype was picked up many times. The genes are TRBV12-3 or TRBV12-4 and TRBJ2-2, with D uncertain. CDR3 length: 13 amino acids. The V gene lost 6 bases and the J gene lost 6 bases, with 11 bases spanning the gap. The CDR3, as DNA: TGTGCCAGCAGCCCACACCATCCCGGGGAGCTGTTTTTT. Protein: CASSPHHPGELFF.

Ten or more counts support this clonotype. The V gene is TRBV12-3 or TRBV12-4, the J gene TRBJ1-1; no definite D call. CDR3 length: 13 amino acids. V lost 2 bases and J 1 base, leaving 5 bases between the germline ends. The CDR3 sequence is CASSLTQNTEAFF. The CDR3 DNA sequence: TGTGCCAGCAGTTTAACCCAGAACACTGAAGCTTTCTTT.

Here the CDR3 reads CATSDVRSTDTQYF. The CDR3 bases are TGTGCCACCAGTGATGTTCGTAGCACAGATACGCAGTATTTT. The V call is TRBV24-1, the J call TRBJ2-3; D ambiguous. Deletions cut 3 bases from V and 0 bases from J, with 6 bases between. This CDR3 is built from 14 residues. Per the germline V gene, CDR1 is KGHDR and CDR2 is SFDVKD.

The V gene is TRBV12-3 or TRBV12-4, the J gene TRBJ2-1; a possible D gene is TRBD2 (6 bases). Trimming took 5 bases from V and 7 from J, leaving 24 bases between them. The CDR3 has 17 residues. This chain's CDR3 is CASSGTLGLEMGNEQFF. For the CDR3, the DNA is TGTGCCAGCAGTGGGACTTTGGGACTCGAGATGGGGAATGAGCAGTTCTTC.

There are many counts of this clonotype. The gene calls are TRBV10-3 and TRBJ1-3; no clear D. Germline loops: CDR1 ENHRY, CDR2 SYGVKD. The CDR3 is made up of 12 amino acids. Trimming pared 3 bases from V and 0 bases from J, leaving 0 bases between. The DNA for the CDR3 is TGTGCCATCAGTGACTCTGGAAACACCATATATTTT. Translation gives CAISDSGNTIYF.